These 25 T cell receptor beta chains originate from one sample sequenced in a study of shared clonotypes between healthy human individuals. Assay used: immunoSEQ multiplex PCR; TCRdb lists only in-frame clones, some missing. In the table there are roughly 2 million clones, 95% of which are singletons. Sequencing was performed on naive CD4+ T cells sorted from blood. Subset defined: CD45RA+ positively selected. Every receptor here comes from a man aged 18 to 29 in good health.

The chain links TRBV6-1 to TRBJ2-3; D remains ambiguous. Germline CDR1 MNHNS, CDR2 SASEGT. Between the trimmed V and J ends, which lost 4 bases and 6 bases, there was a span of 14 bases. The CDR3 covers 14 residues. The CDR3 DNA reads TGTGCCAGCAGTGGATACACTAAGAGGGATACGCAGTATTTT. It yields the protein CASSGYTKRDTQYF.

This chain links TRBV7-8 with TRBJ2-1, with D perhaps being TRBD1 or TRBD2 (5 bases each). This CDR3 comprises 16 residues. Trimming left V 8 bases short and J 5 bases short, with 22 bases between. The germline CDR1 and CDR2 sequences are SGHVS and FQNEAQ. CDR3 loop: CASALLGTLTDNEQFF. CDR3 DNA sequence: TGTGCCAGCGCCCTACTGGGGACCCTGACGGACAATGAGCAGTTCTTC.

CDR3 sequence: CASSEQAGQAGELFF. The CDR3 DNA follows: TGTGCCAGCAGTGAACAGGCAGGACAAGCCGGGGAGCTGTTTTTT. The V call is TRBV2, the J call TRBJ2-2, with D possibly TRBD1 on 5 matching bases. With 2 bases removed from V and 6 bases from J, the gap between germline ends came to 13 bases. Germline V gene data show CDR1 as SNHLY and CDR2 as FYNNEI. CDR3 length: 15 amino acids.

The rearrangement links TRBV2 to TRBJ2-7; TRBD2 agrees at 11 bases. There are 16 residues in the CDR3. Germline-derived CDR1 and CDR2 are SNHLY and FYNNEI. Losses at the gene ends were 5 bases for V and 2 bases for J; bases not matched to a gene: 8. The CDR3 is CASSPLTSGNTYEQYF. CDR3 nucleotide sequence: TGTGCCAGCAGTCCTCTGACTAGCGGGAACACCTACGAGCAGTACTTC.

V usage is TRBV2 and J usage is TRBJ1-3; D ambiguous. Germline CDR1 is SNHLY and CDR2 is FYNNEI. There are 12 residues in the CDR3. Trimming removed 7 bases at V and 6 bases at J, with 10 bases between. For the CDR3, the DNA is TGTGCCAGCATCAACCCTCTAAACACCATATATTTT. This codes for CASINPLNTIYF.

This clone has only one observation. The chain links TRBV5-4 to TRBJ1-1, with D unresolved. Trimming left V 2 bases short and J 3 bases short, with 5 bases between. Germline V gives CDR1 SGHNT, CDR2 YYREEE (reference sequence). The CDR3 contains 12 residues. The CDR3 DNA is TGTGCCAGCAGCTTTCATGACACTGAAGCTTTCTTT. Translating it yields CASSFHDTEAFF.

The chain employs TRBV7-9 and TRBJ2-2; D might be TRBD1 (5 bases). V was clipped by 5 bases and J by 4 bases, with 14 bases between them. Germline loops: CDR1 SEHNR, CDR2 FQNEAQ (reference sequence). This CDR3 contains 15 residues. The DNA of the CDR3 is TGTGCCAGCAGCCTCGACCAGGGATCCACCGGGGAGCTGTTTTTT. The encoded protein is CASSLDQGSTGELFF.

This chain connects TRBV10-1 to TRBJ1-6; 9 bases fit TRBD1. The germline V gene has CDR1 WNHNN and CDR2 SYGVQD (reference sequence). V lost 4 bases and J lost 7; bases outside the gene matches: 2. The CDR3 extends over 14 amino acids. DNA for the CDR3: TGCGCCAGCAGTGCCGGGACAGGGAATTCACCCCTCCACTTT. Translated, it gives CASSAGTGNSPLHF.

The chain carries TRBV5-1 and TRBJ2-5, with unresolved D. The ends were cut back, 3 bases at V and 5 bases at J, with 11 bases in the middle. Germline V lookup: CDR1 SGHRS, CDR2 YFSETQ. The length of the CDR3 is 13 residues. CDR3 in amino acids: CASSSISTETQYF. DNA for the CDR3: TGCGCCAGCAGCTCGATTTCGACCGAGACCCAGTACTTC.

The chain recombines TRBV25-1 with TRBJ1-2, with 7 bases identical to TRBD1. CDR3 size: 12 residues. Trimming at V came to 7 bases and at J to 4 bases, leaving 3 bases not matched to a gene. From germline, CDR1 is MGHDK and CDR2 SYGVNS. The CDR3 nucleotides read TGTGCCAGCACCCGGGACAGCTATGGCTACACCTTC. Protein: CASTRDSYGYTF.

V is TRBV7-9 and J is TRBJ2-2; 8 positions agree with TRBD1. Germline values: CDR1 SEHNR, CDR2 FQNEAQ (reference sequence). Trimming at V came to 4 bases and at J to 5 bases, leaving 6 bases not matched to a gene. This CDR3 is 15 amino acids long. CDR3 DNA sequence: TGTGCCAGCAGCTCGGGACAGGTCGGGACCGGGGAGCTGTTTTTT. Its protein is CASSSGQVGTGELFF.

The V and J genes are TRBV4-3 and TRBJ1-2; D not resolved. The CDR3 spans 13 residues. Trimming removed 0 bases from V and 0 bases from J, with 2 bases in between. The V gene's germline CDR1 is LGHNA and CDR2 YSLEER. The CDR3 is CASSQDSNYGYTF. CDR3 DNA sequence: TGCGCCAGCAGCCAAGACTCTAACTATGGCTACACCTTC.

The chain is built from TRBV4-2 and TRBJ2-2; 9 positions agree with TRBD2. The ends lost 1 base at V and 5 bases at J; junction bases unmatched: 2. Germline loops: CDR1 LGHNA, CDR2 YNFKEQ. This CDR3 comprises 15 residues. CDR3 sequence (DNA): TGTGCCAGCAGCCAAGTGCGGGAGGGTACCGGGGAGCTGTTTTTT. Translating it yields CASSQVREGTGELFF.

The V and J genes are TRBV5-1 and TRBJ2-1; 9 positions agree with TRBD2. This CDR3 is 16 amino acids long. Germline loops: CDR1 SGHRS, CDR2 YFSETQ. V trimming: 0 bases; J trimming: 7 bases; junction bases outside the gene matches: 8. CDR3 bases: TGCGCCAGCAGCTTGGCCGGTGGGACTAGCTGGAATGAGCAGTTCTTC. It codes for CASSLAGGTSWNEQFF. Variable domain in full (rest from reference TRBV5-1 and TRBJ2-1): KAGVTQTPRYLIKTRGQQVTLSCSPISGHRSVSWYQQTPGQGLQFLFEYFSETQRNKGNFPGRFSGRQFSNSRSEMNVSTLELGDSALYLCASSLAGGTSWNEQFFGPGTRLTVL.

V usage is TRBV29-1 and J usage is TRBJ2-7, with TRBD1 matching over 9 bases. The V gene's germline CDR1 is SQVTM and CDR2 ANQGSEA. This CDR3 is 14 amino acids long. V dropped 6 bases and J dropped 0; count of bases not matched to a gene: 6. The CDR3 is CSVVGTGSSYEQYF. The DNA of the CDR3 is TGCAGCGTCGTGGGGACAGGGAGCTCCTACGAGCAGTACTTC.

This clone was observed a single time. The V call is TRBV10-2, the J call TRBJ2-7; D is perhaps TRBD2 (7 bases). The CDR3 totals 15 residues. Trimming cost V 6 bases and J 6 bases, with 21 bases left between them. CDR1 WSHSY and CDR2 SAAADI come from the germline V gene. CDR3 sequence reads: CASRKKRGGGVEQYF. CDR3 coding DNA: TGCGCCAGCAGGAAAAAACGGGGAGGGGGAGTCGAGCAGTACTTC.

This chain links TRBV30 with TRBJ1-2; D unclear. The germline gives CDR1 GTSNPN, CDR2 SVGIG (reference sequence). V dropped 3 bases and J dropped 3 bases, with 8 bases sitting between them. CDR3 size: 12 residues. CDR3 loop: CAWRRFDYGYTF. The DNA of the CDR3 is TGTGCCTGGAGGCGTTTCGACTATGGCTACACCTTC.

As concerns this clone: The same CDR3 is also encoded by other DNA sequences in this sample. The J gene is TRBJ2-7, the V gene TRBV5-1, with 7 positions matching TRBD1. Trimming at V came to 4 bases and at J to 3 bases, leaving 7 bases not matched to a gene. Looked up from germline, CDR1 is SGHRS and CDR2 is YFSETQ. There are 14 residues in the CDR3. The CDR3, as DNA: TGCGCCAGCAGCCCATCTGGACAGGTCTACGAGCAGTACTTC. This translates into CASSPSGQVYEQYF.

The rearrangement links TRBV7-2 to TRBJ1-5; D is perhaps TRBD1 (5 bases). Germline CDR1 reads SGHTA; CDR2 reads FQGNSA. The CDR3 covers 16 residues. The V end was cut by 5 bases, the J end by 5 bases, with 19 bases between. The CDR3 DNA reads TGTGCCAGCAGCCCGTTCCCGGGACTCTCAGATCAGCCCCAGCATTTT. Its translation: CASSPFPGLSDQPQHF.

The chain combines TRBV28 with TRBJ1-2; D not certain. Trimming pared 4 bases from V and 8 bases from J, leaving 14 bases between. Germline assignment: CDR1 MDHEN and CDR2 SYDVKM. The CDR3 length is 13 residues. The CDR3 loop reads CASSSRSSRGYTF. The CDR3 bases are TGTGCCAGCAGTTCCCGGTCCTCGAGGGGCTACACCTTC.

The chain carries TRBV28 and TRBJ1-1; D call uncertain. The V end lost 4 bases, the J end lost 1 base, and 7 bases lay between the germline ends. The CDR3 totals 13 residues. Germline V lookup: CDR1 MDHEN, CDR2 SYDVKM. Here the CDR3 reads CASSSTGNTEAFF. The DNA for the CDR3 is TGTGCCAGCAGTTCTACCGGGAACACTGAAGCTTTCTTT.

This chain joins TRBV28 and TRBJ2-7; D is uncertain. The V gene's germline CDR1 is MDHEN and CDR2 SYDVKM. The CDR3 runs to 12 residues. V shed 8 bases and J shed 3 bases, with 11 bases lying between them. The CDR3 nucleotides are TGTGCCAGCTCATTAGGAATCTACGAGCAGTACTTC. Its translation is CASSLGIYEQYF. The full variable domain, in which reference TRBV28 and TRBJ2-7 provide the parts outside the CDR3, is DVKVTQSSRYLVKRTGEKVFLECVQDMDHENMFWYRQDPGLGLRLIYFSYDVKMKEKGDIPEGYSVSREKKERFSLILESASTNQTSMYLCASSLGIYEQYFGPGTRLTVT.

Only one count was recorded for this clone. The CDR3 DNA sequence: TGTGCCAGCCGGACAGGAGATAACTATGGCTACACCTTC. Its protein is CASRTGDNYGYTF. The rearrangement links TRBV28 to TRBJ1-2; 7 bases align to TRBD1. Germline trimming cut 8 bases from V and 1 base from J; bases unmatched to any gene: 4. Per the germline V gene, CDR1 is MDHEN and CDR2 is SYDVKM. The CDR3 is 13 residues long.

The rearrangement joins TRBV9 to TRBJ2-7, with a tentative D call TRBD1 (5 bases). This CDR3 has 15 amino acids. The V gene lost 1 base and the J gene lost 2 bases, with 13 bases spanning the gap. Germline lookup yields CDR1 SGDLS and CDR2 YYNGEE. The DNA of the CDR3 is TGTGCCAGCAGCGTACGGGCAGGGTGGACCTACGAGCAGTACTTC. Translated, it gives CASSVRAGWTYEQYF.

V and J are TRBV2 and TRBJ1-4, with D unclear. Trimming left V 6 bases short and J 0 bases short, with 17 bases between. CDR1 and CDR2 (germline): SNHLY, FYNNEI. The CDR3 has 17 residues. CDR3 residues: CASRKGPLESTNEKLFF. In DNA form, the CDR3 reads TGTGCCAGCAGGAAAGGGCCGTTGGAGTCAACTAATGAAAAACTGTTTTTT.